The TCR beta chain described here comes from a study of T cell repertoires in cytomegalovirus infection. Germline loops: CDR1 MNHEY, CDR2 SVGEGT. The CDR3 extends over 17 amino acids. Trimming stripped 0 bases from V and 0 bases from J, with 12 bases between. There are many counts of this clonotype. TCRdb redid the calling of the reads with MiXCR, one entry per CDR3 protein. The sample carries 300,000 to 400,000 distinct CDR3 sequences, over 7.5% recorded once. This TCR derives from a human donor in good health (CMV status not recorded). Some clones in this sample may be carry-over from other donors' samples. The sample taken for sequencing was PBMCs. This rearrangement joins TRBV6-2 or TRBV6-3 to TRBJ2-1; D gene unclear. CDR3 loop: CASSYSRGGRSYNEQFF. CDR3 sequence (DNA): TGTGCCAGCAGTTACTCGCGCGGCGGACGCTCCTACAATGAGCAGTTCTTC.